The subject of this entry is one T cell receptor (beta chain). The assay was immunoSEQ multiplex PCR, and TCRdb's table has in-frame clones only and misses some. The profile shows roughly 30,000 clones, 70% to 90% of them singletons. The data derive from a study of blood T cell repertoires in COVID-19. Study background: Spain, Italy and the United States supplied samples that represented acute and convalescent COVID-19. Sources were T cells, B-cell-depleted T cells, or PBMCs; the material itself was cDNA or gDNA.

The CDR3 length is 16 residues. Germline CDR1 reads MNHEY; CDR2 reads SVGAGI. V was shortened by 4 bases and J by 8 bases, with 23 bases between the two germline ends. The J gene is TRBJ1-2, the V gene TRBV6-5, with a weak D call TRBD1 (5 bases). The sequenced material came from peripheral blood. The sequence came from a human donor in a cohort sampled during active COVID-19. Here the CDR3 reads CASSFRSTGTPGGYTF. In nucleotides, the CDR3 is TGTGCCAGCAGTTTCCGTTCAACCGGGACTCCAGGGGGCTACACCTTC.